This TCR beta chain stems from a study of breast tumors, draining lymph nodes, adjacent tissues. Axillary draining lymph nodes of breast cancer patients supplied the node samples. This clonotype has ten or more counts. With 4 bases clipped from V and 3 bases from J, the junction kept 8 bases outside the gene matches. Germline CDR1 reads GTSNPN; CDR2 reads SVGIG (reference sequence). This CDR3 has 14 amino acids. TCRdb used MiXCR to reprocess the multiplex PCR reads, holding one entry per CDR3 protein. Of 180,000 or so distinct CDR3 sequences listed, approximately 33% are singletons. V gene TRBV30 combines with J gene TRBJ1-2, with 7 bases that match TRBD1. This receptor was taken from a female donor with breast cancer. Some clones in this sample may be carry-over from other donors' samples. The sequencing input was axillary lymph node tissue. CDR3 in DNA: TGTGCCTGGAACGGGGGAGGGGGCGACTATGGCTACACCTTC. Its protein is CAWNGGGGDYGYTF.